The clone carrying this T cell receptor beta chain was counted between two and nine times. What it recognizes is unknown. CDR1 is LGHNA, CDR2 YNFKEQ, per germline. CDR3 length: 19 amino acids. The V and J ends lost 1 base and 5 bases, in that order; junction bases with no gene match: 15. The data stem from a study of beta chain features in type 1 diabetes. Reverse transcribing all isolated RNA meant expressed TCRB transcripts were sequenced. The data were produced by immunoSEQ multiplex PCR, yet TCRdb's version contains in-frame clones alone and is incomplete. Seen here are under 400,000 clones, 14% observed once, and the top ten hold over 5.5%. Regarding the study as a whole: Still unanswered here is whether HLA type influences TCRB rearrangement.

CD4+ naive, central memory, regulatory and stem cell-like memory cells were sorted via CD45RO/CCR7/CD25/CD127/CD95/CD27. The sample was central memory CD4+ T cells from blood. The chain joins TRBV4-2 to TRBJ2-2; 8 positions agree with TRBD1. The TCR sequence derives from a man aged 25-45 years in good health. DNA for the CDR3: TGTGCCAGCAGCCAAGCGATGAGCGGCGGACAGGGATTGACCGGGGAGCTGTTTTTT. It is translated as CASSQAMSGGQGLTGELFF.